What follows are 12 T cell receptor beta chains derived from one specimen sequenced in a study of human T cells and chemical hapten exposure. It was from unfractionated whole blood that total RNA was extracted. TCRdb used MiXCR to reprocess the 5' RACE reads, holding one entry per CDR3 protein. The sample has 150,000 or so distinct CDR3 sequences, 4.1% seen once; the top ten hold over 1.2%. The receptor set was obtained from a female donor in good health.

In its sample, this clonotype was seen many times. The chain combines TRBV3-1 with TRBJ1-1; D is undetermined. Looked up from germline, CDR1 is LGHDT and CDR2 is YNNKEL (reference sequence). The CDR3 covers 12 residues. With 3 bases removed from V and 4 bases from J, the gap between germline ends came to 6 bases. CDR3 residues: CASSHPATEAFF. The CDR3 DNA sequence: TGTGCCAGCAGCCACCCTGCCACTGAAGCTTTCTTT.

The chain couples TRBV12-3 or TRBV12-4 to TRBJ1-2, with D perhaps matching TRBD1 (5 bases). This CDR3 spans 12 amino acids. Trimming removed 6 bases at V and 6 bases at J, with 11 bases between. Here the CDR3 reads CASSRDFDGYTF. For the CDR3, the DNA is TGTGCCAGCAGCCGGGACTTCGATGGCTACACCTTC.

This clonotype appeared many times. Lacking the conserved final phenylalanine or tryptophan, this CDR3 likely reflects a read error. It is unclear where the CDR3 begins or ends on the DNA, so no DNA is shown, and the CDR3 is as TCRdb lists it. The CDR3 sequence: CASSLESLAGDRVV. The rearrangement uses TRBV5-1 and TRBJ2-3; the D call of TRBD2 is as the table states it, not checked on the DNA. CDR1 and CDR2 (germline): SGHRS, YFSETQ. The CDR3 adds up to 14 amino acids, both ends counted.

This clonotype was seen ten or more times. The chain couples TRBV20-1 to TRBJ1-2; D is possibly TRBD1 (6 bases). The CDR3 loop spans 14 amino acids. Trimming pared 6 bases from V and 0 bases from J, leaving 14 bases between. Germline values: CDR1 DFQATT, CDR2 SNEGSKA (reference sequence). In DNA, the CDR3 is TGCAGTGCCCGAGGGGGAGACGCTAACTATGGCTACACCTTC. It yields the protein CSARGGDANYGYTF.

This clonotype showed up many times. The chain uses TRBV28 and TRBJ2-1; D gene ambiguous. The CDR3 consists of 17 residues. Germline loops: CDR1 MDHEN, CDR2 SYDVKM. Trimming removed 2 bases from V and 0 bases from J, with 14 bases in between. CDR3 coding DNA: TGTGCCAGCAGTTTAGACCCGAAGACCAGCTCCTACAATGAGCAGTTCTTC. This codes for CASSLDPKTSSYNEQFF.

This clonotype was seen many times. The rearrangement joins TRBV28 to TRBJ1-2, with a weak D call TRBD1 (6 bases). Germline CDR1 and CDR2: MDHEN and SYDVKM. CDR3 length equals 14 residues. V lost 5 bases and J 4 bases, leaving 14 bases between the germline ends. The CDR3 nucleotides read TGTGCCAGCAGTCGCCTAGGACAGTTCTATGGCTACACCTTC. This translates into CASSRLGQFYGYTF.

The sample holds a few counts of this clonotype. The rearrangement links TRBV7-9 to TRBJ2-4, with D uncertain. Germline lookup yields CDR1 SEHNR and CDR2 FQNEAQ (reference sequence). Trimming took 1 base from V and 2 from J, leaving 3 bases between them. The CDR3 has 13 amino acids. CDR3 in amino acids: CASSLDPKNIQYF. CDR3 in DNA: TGTGCCAGCAGCTTAGATCCCAAAAACATTCAGTACTTC.

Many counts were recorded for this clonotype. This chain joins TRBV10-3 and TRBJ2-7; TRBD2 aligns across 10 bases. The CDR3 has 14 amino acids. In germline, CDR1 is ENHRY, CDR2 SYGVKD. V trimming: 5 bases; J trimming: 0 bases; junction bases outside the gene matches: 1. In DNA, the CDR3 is TGTGCCATCAGTCTAGCGGGGGACTCCTACGAGCAGTACTTC. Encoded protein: CAISLAGDSYEQYF.

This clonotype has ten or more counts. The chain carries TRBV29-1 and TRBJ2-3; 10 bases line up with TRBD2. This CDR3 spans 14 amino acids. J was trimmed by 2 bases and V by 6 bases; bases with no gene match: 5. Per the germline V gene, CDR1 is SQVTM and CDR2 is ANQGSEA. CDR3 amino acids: CSVNLAGATDTQYF. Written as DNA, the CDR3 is TGCAGCGTCAATCTAGCGGGGGCCACAGATACGCAGTATTTT.

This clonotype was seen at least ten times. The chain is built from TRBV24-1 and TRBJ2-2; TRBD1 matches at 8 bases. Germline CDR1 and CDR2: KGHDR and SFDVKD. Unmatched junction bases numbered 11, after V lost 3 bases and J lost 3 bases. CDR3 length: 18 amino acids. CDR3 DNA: TGTGCCACCAGTGATCCCCGGACAGGGTCCGCAGACACCGGGGAGCTGTTTTTT. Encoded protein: CATSDPRTGSADTGELFF.

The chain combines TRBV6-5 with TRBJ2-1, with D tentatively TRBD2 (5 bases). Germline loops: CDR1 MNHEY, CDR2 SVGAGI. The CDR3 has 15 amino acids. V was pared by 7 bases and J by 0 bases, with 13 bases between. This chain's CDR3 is CASNIARSSYNEQFF. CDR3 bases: TGTGCCAGCAACATAGCGAGGAGCTCCTACAATGAGCAGTTCTTC.

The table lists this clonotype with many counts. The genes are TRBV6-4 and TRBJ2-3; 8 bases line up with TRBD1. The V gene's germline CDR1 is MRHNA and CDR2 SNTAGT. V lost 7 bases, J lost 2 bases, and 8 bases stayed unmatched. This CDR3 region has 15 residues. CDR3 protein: CASTETGENTDTQYF. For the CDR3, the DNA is TGTGCCAGCACCGAGACAGGGGAGAACACAGATACGCAGTATTTT.